The source of this T cell receptor beta chain is a study of cytomegalovirus exposure and HLA in healthy donors (dated by TCRdb to about 2017). With respect to the entire study: An earlier analysis of roughly 500 of the donors reported 276 Gb of sequence data and around 120 million unique TCR beta sequences obtained from roughly 170 million T cells. Four to six DR-DQ haplotypes were handled as single units for association and clustering, since linkage in the cohort was strong. All discovery cohort repertoires had been generated using a single sequencing platform. HLA typing included class I and class II loci at four-digit resolution. Along with the roughly 710-subject first cohort, a separate validation cohort of 120 different subjects was used. An early release that covered about 640 HLA-typed donors contained about 300 gigabases of sequencing data and tens of millions of unique TCR sequences. Donor age, sex, ethnicity and CMV serostatus were compiled together with the repertoire data. In a later genetic analysis, genome-wide SNP genotypes for about 55% of the roughly 700 donors were used, and that subset was treated as a discovery cohort. On average, over 200,000 unique TCR beta nucleotide sequences were sequenced per donor among more than 350 genotyped donors of the cohort, with roughly 18% of those sequences being non-productive. The genetic ancestry cluster associated with self-reported Caucasian donors included around four fifths of the 398 genotyped donors. To predict cytomegalovirus infection status, the study combined high-throughput TCR immunosequencing, statistical association of individual TCRs with disease status, and machine learning. The aim of the study was to test whether cataloging public T cell receptors could identify signatures of past pathogen exposure. Using immunosequencing, the study profiled T cell repertoires from some 670 subjects and related those repertoires to cytomegalovirus serostatus. The number of typed donors differed by locus: about 629-630 for A, B, C, DRB1 and DQB1; roughly 510 for DQA1; some 590 for DPA1; and 400 to 480 for DPB1. In the later analysis, no new phenotypic data were used to find candidate immune exposures; instead, reliance was placed on TCR beta sequences and their occurrence across donors. In a later analysis, previously published TCR beta repertoires from several hundred donors were re-analyzed and high-resolution HLA genotyping was added so that TCR occurrence patterns could be studied. In an earlier analysis of 587 of the donors, high-throughput TCR beta sequencing was used to judge whether each TCR beta V gene segment behaved as functional or pseudogenic.

The cohort comprised several hundred healthy bone marrow donors. At the time of sampling, all cohort members were nominally healthy, though unrecorded immune exposures were likely present. The donor tested CMV seronegative, placing the donor among the 350 or so seronegative members of the cohort. Each donor provided a peripheral blood sample, and peripheral blood mononuclear cells were used for TCR beta sequencing. Genomic DNA extraction from the blood cell samples was performed with the Qiagen DNeasy Blood Extraction Kit. Libraries came from the immunoSEQ multiplex PCR assay. For the multiplex PCR, a mixture combining 60 forward primers for TCR Vbeta segments and 13 reverse primers for TCR Jbeta segments was used. The CDR3 region of rearranged TCR beta genes was amplified from genomic DNA with a multiplex PCR assay. The Illumina HiSeq System was used to sequence the amplified TCR beta libraries as 87-base-pair reads. In the paper's pipeline: In a later analysis, approximately 74 million unique TCR beta chains were counted across the 500 to 850 repertoires, and around 10 million of these chains were shared by at least two donors. To remove PCR and sequencing errors, raw reads were error-corrected and collapsed into unique sequences using a nearest-neighbor algorithm that merged closely related sequences. To assign V, D and J gene segments, CDR3 sequences were aligned to IMGT reference sequences. For a sequence to be retained, a match of at least six nucleotides was required to both a V gene segment and a J gene segment. Rearrangements were classified as productive when the CDR3 lacked stop codons and remained in frame with V and J, and all other rearrangements were classified as non-productive. CDR3 was defined by IMGT convention, running from the second conserved V-encoded cysteine to the conserved J-encoded phenylalanine. The earlier analysis of about 640 of the donors excluded any sequence lacking an unambiguous match to a single V gene segment. An earlier analysis of approximately 590 of the donors classified V segments as functional when productive rearrangements were above 56.7% and as segregating when the standard deviation between donors was above 5%. A statistical classification framework was developed to diagnose cytomegalovirus status using the catalog of TCR beta chain sequences. In a later analysis, V and J genes were assigned by comparing TCR nucleotide sequences against IMGT/GENE-DB human TR gene sequences. In a later analysis, CDR3 sequences and most-parsimonious VDJ recombination scenarios were assigned using the TCRdist pipeline. In a later analysis, every TCR beta chain was defined by the combination of its CDR3 amino acid sequence and its V-gene family, and reads without a unique V-gene family were dropped. To address suspected cross-contamination and a sequencing artifact, a later analysis removed under 600 highly shared, low-generation-probability nucleotide sequences. In a later analysis, a clonal expansion index for each public chain was calculated from normalized within-repertoire ranks of inferred template counts. Generation probabilities in a later analysis came from a VDJ recombination model fitted to out-of-frame rearrangements, and those results were checked against IGoR. A later analysis scored TCR-TCR, TCR-HLA and TCR-CMV co-occurrence with hypergeometric tests, applying a repertoire-size bias correction to TCR pairs. To estimate false discovery rates, a later analysis permuted the HLA or CMV assignments 20 times. In a later analysis, co-occurring TCRs were grouped with DBSCAN, and TCRdist sequence similarity was added when clustering was performed within HLA-allele-positive subsets. Repertoires with fewer than 30,000 or more than 120,000 public chains, plus five repertoires with anomalous nucleotide sharing, were excluded from co-occurrence clustering. The table comes from immuneACCESS by way of TCRdb, which keeps in-frame sequences with V and J called. Part of the clones is missing from these tables; in studies checked, under half for an unresolved V gene and the rest for unknown reasons. The V and J calls and the clone size are those of that table, but D and trimming were determined from the DNA. This sample is represented by approximately 98,000 clones; roughly 70% of them were singletons. 1.8% of the sample is taken by the ten largest.

General study outcomes and caveats: In a later analysis, HLA-associated TCR beta chains showed more clonal expansion and lower generation probabilities than non-associated chains that were equally common. Roughly uniform sequencing depth across donors was assumed in presence/absence analyses, although this assumption may not hold. In a later genetic analysis, fewer N-insertions in productive TCRs were reported among donors in an Asian-associated ancestry cluster than the 666-donor mean. A cluster of highly shared sequence variants was judged likely to represent a technical artifact of the sequencing pipeline. According to a later analysis, TCR association rates differed among HLA loci, with DRB1 alleles showing the most associated TCRs and HLA-C alleles showing the fewest. A later genetic analysis associated a missense DCLRE1C variant with V-gene and J-gene trimming of TCR beta chains, and an independent cohort replicated the association. In vitro tests confirmed that three of the cytomegalovirus-associated TCR beta chains recognize cytomegalovirus antigens. In an earlier analysis of about 540 of the donors, most TCR beta V segments were observed in productive rearrangements about 87% or about 30% of the time, broadly matching IMGT annotations. Immune exposure information for the cohort was limited to CMV serostatus. The authors suggested that the approach could potentially be generalized to other disease states and immunological phenotypes. Because some donors lacked HLA typing at each locus, the association tests relied only on the typed subset. In a later analysis, some 17,000 TCR beta sequences were associated with specific HLA alleles at a false discovery rate of 0.05. The classifier was reported to diagnose cytomegalovirus status with high specificity and sensitivity in both the original cohort and the validation cohort. A further reported finding was that TCR beta sequences accurately predicted the HLA-A and HLA-B alleles for most subjects in the first cohort. Only TCR beta chains were sequenced in this cohort, and the absence of alpha or paired-chain data limited detectable features. A later analysis found that most CMV-associated TCR beta chains appeared HLA-restricted, with HLA associations seemingly driven largely by CMV exposure. The earlier analysis of approximately 560 of the donors excluded some 15 rarely observed V segments, including chromosome 9 orphons, because counts were too low. When HLA alleles, especially DR and DQ, strongly co-occurred, attributing TCR associations to individual alleles was difficult. The study listed approximately 160 TCR beta chains as associated with cytomegalovirus. Correlated functional status among segregating V segments might reflect linkage disequilibrium, but an unknown experimental factor could not be ruled out. In a later analysis, several top co-occurrence clusters were reported to appear linked to parvovirus B19, influenza, CMV and Epstein-Barr virus. Most TCR sequences were observed very rarely across donors, whereas some public TCRs were present in many individuals. Some IMGT-functional V segments, including TRBV6-2 and TRBV6-3, could not be told apart with the 87-base-pair reads, so those segments were excluded.

From a lookup of the germline V gene, CDR1 and CDR2 are SGHRS and YFSETQ. Including the terminal cysteine and phenylalanine, the CDR3 comprises 15 residues. Left in the record is the CDR3 DNA by itself, 45 bases read in frame from the first base. V was cut back by 3 bases and J by 2 bases, leaving a gap of 15 bases between them. Remarks on this clone: The specificity of this receptor is unknown. Base qualities are missing; no much larger clone stands one base away.

The sequence was collected from a male donor in good health and CMV-seronegative. The chain joins TRBV5-1 to TRBJ2-7, with TRBD2 as a weak D call on 5 bases. The sample comprised PBMCs. The DNA is as follows: TGCGCCAGCAGCTCGGCCGAGGGTCCTACCTACGAGCAGTACTTC. Translated, this is CASSSAEGPTYEQYF.